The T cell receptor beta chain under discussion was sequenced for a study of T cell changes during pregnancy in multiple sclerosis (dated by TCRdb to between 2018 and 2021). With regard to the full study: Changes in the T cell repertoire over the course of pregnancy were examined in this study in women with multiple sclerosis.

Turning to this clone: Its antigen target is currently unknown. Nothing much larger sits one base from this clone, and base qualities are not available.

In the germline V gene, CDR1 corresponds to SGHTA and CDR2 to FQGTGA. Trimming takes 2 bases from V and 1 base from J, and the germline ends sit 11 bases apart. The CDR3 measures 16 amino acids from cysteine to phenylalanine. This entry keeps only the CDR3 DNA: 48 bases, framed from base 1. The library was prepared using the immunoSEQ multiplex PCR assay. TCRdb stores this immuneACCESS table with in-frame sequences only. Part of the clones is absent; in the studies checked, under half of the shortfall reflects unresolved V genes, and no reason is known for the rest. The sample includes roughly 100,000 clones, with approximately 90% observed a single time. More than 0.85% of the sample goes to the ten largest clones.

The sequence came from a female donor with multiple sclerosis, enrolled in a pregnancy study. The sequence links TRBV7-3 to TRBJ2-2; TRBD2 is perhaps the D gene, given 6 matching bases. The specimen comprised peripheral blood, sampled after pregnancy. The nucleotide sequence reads TGTGCCAGCAGCTTAGTGGGGCGGGAGAACACCGGGGAGCTGTTTTTT. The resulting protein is CASSLVGRENTGELFF.